The 4 T cell receptor beta chains in this list originate from one sample, sequenced in a study of T-cell memory formation after mild COVID-19. One entry per CDR3 protein results from TCRdb running MiXCR on the 5' RACE reads. Of around 250,000 distinct CDR3 sequences listed, about a sixth are singletons. Sequencing was done on a sample of PBMCs or a T cell subset sorted from them (not recorded which). These receptors all come from a man aged 18 to 29 who had mild COVID-19 (a few samples of this study predate the infection). Cell type and time point are not known.

This clonotype came up a few times. Mismatch with germline at one junction end may stem from a read error. The chain carries TRBV7-7 and TRBJ2-6, with TRBD1 identical over 7 bases. This CDR3 has 16 residues. Germline V gives CDR1 SSHAT, CDR2 FNYEAQ (reference sequence). The CDR3 region is CASSPSGQAGANVLTF. The CDR3 nucleotides are TGTGCTAGCAGCCCGTCTGGACAGGCTGGGGCCAACGTCCTGACTTTC.

The genes are TRBV7-2 and TRBJ1-4, with D tentatively TRBD1 (6 bases). There are 15 residues in the CDR3. CDR1 SGHTA and CDR2 FQGNSA come from the germline V gene. Trimming left V 5 bases short and J 6 bases short, with 16 bases between. CDR3 in amino acids: CASSLTWAGDEKLFF. In nucleotides, the CDR3 is TGTGCCAGCAGCCTAACTTGGGCAGGGGATGAAAAACTGTTTTTT.

This clonotype came up many times. The chain carries TRBV3-1 and TRBJ2-3; TRBD2 aligns across 8 bases. This CDR3 comprises 16 residues. CDR1 is LGHDT and CDR2 is YNNKEL in the germline V gene (reference sequence). The V and J ends lost 0 bases and 0 bases, in that order; junction bases with no gene match: 2. CDR3 sequence (DNA): TGTGCCAGCAGCCAAGAGGCTAGCGGGAGCACAGATACGCAGTATTTT. Amino acids: CASSQEASGSTDTQYF.

This clonotype has a handful of counts. The genes are TRBV6-2 or TRBV6-3 and TRBJ2-1; D is perhaps TRBD1 (6 bases). The V end was cut by 8 bases, the J end by 0 bases, with 20 bases between. This CDR3 region has 17 residues. The germline V gene has CDR1 MNHEY and CDR2 SVGEGT. This CDR3 reads CASCPQPTGRSYNEQFF. In DNA, the CDR3 is TGTGCCAGCTGCCCACAGCCGACAGGACGCTCCTACAATGAGCAGTTCTTC.